Listed below are T cell receptor beta chains from one sample, sequenced in a study of blood T cell repertoires in COVID-19. Sequenced by immunoSEQ multiplex PCR; TCRdb stores in-frame clones only, minus some. The table lists 300,000 to 350,000 clones, 89% of them singletons, with 3% to 4.5% in the top ten. The sample comprised peripheral blood. All receptors come from a woman in her sixties or seventies with COVID-19, enrolled during active disease. Both conserved end residues are part of each CDR3. Each record gives: D gene, J gene, clone size, V gene, CDR3 protein, CDR3 DNA. A D gene is named only where the DNA matches it firmly. Size values are once, few and many counts, or a class for expanded clones, and some rows have none.

D: TRBD2
J: TRBJ2-3
size: -
V: TRBV7-2
CDR3: CASSPIGGIGTDTQYF
DNA: TGTGCCAGCAGCCCCATCGGGGGGATCGGCACAGATACGCAGTATTTT

D: TRBD2
J: TRBJ2-7
size: few
V: TRBV5-4
CDR3: CASSLAGGNEQYF
DNA: TGTGCCAGCAGCTTAGCGGGGGGGAACGAGCAGTACTTC

D: TRBD1
J: TRBJ1-6
size: once
V: TRBV29-1
CDR3: CSVKGAAYNSPLHF
DNA: TGCAGCGTTAAGGGGGCGGCCTATAATTCACCCCTCCACTTT

D: -
J: TRBJ1-1
size: once
V: TRBV7-9
CDR3: CASSLALGATEAFF
DNA: TGTGCCAGCAGCTTAGCGCTAGGAGCCACTGAAGCTTTCTTT

D: TRBD2
J: TRBJ2-3
size: -
V: TRBV2
CDR3: CASSVRGGSTDTQYF
DNA: TGTGCCAGCAGCGTTCGGGGGGGTAGCACAGATACGCAGTATTTT

D: -
J: TRBJ1-6
size: -
V: TRBV10-2
CDR3: CASTEPDISPLHF
DNA: TGCGCCAGCACCGAGCCAGACATCTCACCCCTCCACTTT

D: -
J: TRBJ1-3
size: -
V: TRBV19
CDR3: CASSIPAGNTIYF
DNA: TGTGCCAGTAGTATCCCGGCTGGAAACACCATATATTTT

D: -
J: TRBJ2-3
size: -
V: TRBV3-1/TRBV3-2
CDR3: CASSLRGPDTQYF
DNA: TGTGCCAGCAGCCTCCGGGGTCCAGATACGCAGTATTTT

D: -
J: TRBJ2-7
size: -
V: TRBV3-1/TRBV3-2
CDR3: CASSPPRDNNEQYF
DNA: TGTGCCAGCAGCCCCCCCCGGGACAATAACGAGCAGTACTTC

D: TRBD1
J: TRBJ1-5
size: -
V: TRBV4-2
CDR3: CASSQAQVTGGLVSNQPQHF
DNA: TGTGCCAGCAGCCAAGCTCAGGTGACAGGGGGCCTCGTTAGCAATCAGCCCCAGCATTTT

D: -
J: TRBJ1-5
size: -
V: TRBV6-6
CDR3: CASSSGSYSNQPQHF
DNA: TGTGCCAGCAGTTCAGGATCATATAGCAATCAGCCCCAGCATTTT

D: -
J: TRBJ1-1
size: few
V: TRBV25-1
CDR3: CASSWGERTEAFF
DNA: TGTGCCAGCAGCTGGGGGGAGCGGACTGAAGCTTTCTTT

D: -
J: TRBJ1-3
size: -
V: TRBV1
CDR3: CTSSPSQGPYF
DNA: TGCACCAGCAGCCCATCCCAGGGCCCATATTTT

D: -
J: TRBJ1-2
size: -
V: TRBV14
CDR3: CASSQAGVYYGYTF
DNA: TGTGCCAGCAGCCAAGCGGGGGTCTACTATGGCTACACCTTC

D: -
J: TRBJ1-4
size: -
V: TRBV3-1/TRBV3-2
CDR3: CASSQPEVGSGNEKLFF
DNA: TGTGCCAGCAGCCAACCAGAGGTTGGGTCGGGTAATGAAAAACTGTTTTTT

D: -
J: TRBJ1-4
size: -
V: TRBV5-4
CDR3: CASSLDVRGSGKLFF
DNA: TGTGCCAGCAGCTTGGACGTCAGGGGTTCAGGGAAACTGTTTTTT

D: TRBD1
J: TRBJ1-2
size: -
V: TRBV28
CDR3: CASSSTGRYGYTF
DNA: TGTGCCAGCAGTTCGACAGGGCGCTATGGCTACACCTTC

D: TRBD1
J: TRBJ2-7
size: -
V: TRBV10-3
CDR3: CAIKGQGANEQYF
DNA: TGTGCCATCAAAGGACAGGGGGCGAACGAGCAGTACTTC

D: -
J: TRBJ2-7
size: -
V: TRBV3-1/TRBV3-2
CDR3: CASSQDFVGDGFEQYF
DNA: TGTGCCAGCAGCCAAGACTTTGTTGGAGATGGGTTCGAGCAGTACTTC

D: TRBD1
J: TRBJ2-5
size: once
V: TRBV4-2
CDR3: CASSSWDSQETQYF
DNA: TGTGCCAGCAGCTCATGGGACAGCCAAGAGACCCAGTACTTC

D: -
J: TRBJ2-1
size: -
V: TRBV2
CDR3: CASSDSRGYNNEQFF
DNA: TGTGCCAGCAGTGATTCCAGGGGATACAACAATGAGCAGTTCTTC

D: TRBD1
J: TRBJ2-7
size: -
V: TRBV18
CDR3: CASSPDRQTYEQYF
DNA: TGTGCCAGCTCACCGGACAGGCAAACCTACGAGCAGTACTTC

D: TRBD1
J: TRBJ1-4
size: -
V: TRBV5-6
CDR3: CASSLAQGDEKLFF
DNA: TGTGCCAGCAGCTTGGCGCAGGGGGACGAAAAACTGTTTTTT

D: TRBD2
J: TRBJ2-7
size: -
V: TRBV7-8
CDR3: CASSPRRGGGASYEQYF
DNA: TGTGCCAGCAGCCCCCGTAGGGGCGGGGGGGCTTCCTACGAGCAGTACTTC

D: TRBD1
J: TRBJ2-7
size: -
V: TRBV29-1
CDR3: CSVEATGHLYEQYF
DNA: TGCAGCGTTGAGGCGACAGGGCACCTTTACGAGCAGTACTTC

D: -
J: TRBJ2-1
size: -
V: TRBV11-2
CDR3: CASSLDRGAKGEQFF
DNA: TGTGCCAGCAGCTTAGATCGCGGGGCGAAGGGGGAGCAGTTCTTC

D: TRBD1
J: TRBJ1-2
size: -
V: TRBV7-2
CDR3: CASSLDRGYGYTF
DNA: TGTGCCAGCAGCTTAGACAGGGGCTATGGCTACACCTTC

D: -
J: TRBJ2-7
size: -
V: TRBV18
CDR3: CASSPGTASYEQYF
DNA: TGTGCCAGCTCACCGGGGACTGCCTCCTACGAGCAGTACTTC

D: TRBD1
J: TRBJ1-1
size: -
V: TRBV10-3
CDR3: CAISLQGEAFF
DNA: TGTGCCATCAGCTTACAGGGGGAAGCTTTCTTT

D: TRBD2
J: TRBJ2-5
size: -
V: TRBV5-1
CDR3: CASSFGGTELGTQYF
DNA: TGCGCCAGCAGCTTCGGGGGGACGGAGTTAGGGACCCAGTACTTC

D: -
J: TRBJ1-1
size: -
V: TRBV2
CDR3: CASSDTRNTEAFF
DNA: TGTGCCAGCAGTGACACAAGGAACACTGAAGCTTTCTTT

D: TRBD1
J: TRBJ1-2
size: -
V: TRBV3-1/TRBV3-2
CDR3: CASSQFRDSAHTF
DNA: TGTGCCAGCAGCCAGTTTCGGGACAGTGCCCACACCTTC

D: TRBD1
J: TRBJ1-1
size: -
V: TRBV27
CDR3: CASSRRTGLNTEAFF
DNA: TGTGCCAGCAGTCGTCGGACAGGGTTGAACACTGAAGCTTTCTTT

D: -
J: TRBJ1-6
size: -
V: TRBV5-8
CDR3: CASSLPAYNSPLHF
DNA: TGTGCCAGCAGCTTGCCAGCGTATAATTCACCCCTCCACTTT

D: -
J: TRBJ2-7
size: -
V: TRBV30
CDR3: CAWSVSPGSGEQYF
DNA: TGTGCCTGGAGTGTAAGCCCCGGGTCGGGCGAGCAGTACTTC

D: TRBD1
J: TRBJ2-1
size: -
V: TRBV11-3
CDR3: CASSRTGTGVSSEQFF
DNA: TGTGCCAGCAGCCGCACCGGGACAGGGGTATCCAGTGAGCAGTTCTTC

D: -
J: TRBJ1-3
size: -
V: TRBV14
CDR3: CASSRDLLGANTIYF
DNA: TGTGCCAGCAGCCGAGACCTTCTGGGAGCAAACACCATATATTTT

D: TRBD2
J: TRBJ2-3
size: once
V: TRBV6-5
CDR3: CASGSAGGTDTQYF
DNA: TGTGCCAGCGGTTCGGCGGGGGGAACAGATACGCAGTATTTT

D: -
J: TRBJ1-5
size: -
V: TRBV4-1
CDR3: CASSPTTGSGQPQHF
DNA: TGCGCCAGCAGCCCCACCACAGGGTCGGGTCAGCCCCAGCATTTT

D: TRBD1
J: TRBJ1-2
size: -
V: TRBV2
CDR3: CASRNSGGSTYGYTF
DNA: TGTGCCAGCAGGAACTCAGGGGGCAGTACCTATGGCTACACCTTC

D: -
J: TRBJ1-5
size: -
V: TRBV15
CDR3: CATSRPGDSQPQHF
DNA: TGTGCCACCAGCAGACCAGGGGATAGTCAGCCCCAGCATTTT

D: TRBD1
J: TRBJ2-1
size: -
V: TRBV30
CDR3: CAWTPTGTGFDEQFF
DNA: TGTGCCTGGACCCCAACCGGGACAGGGTTCGATGAGCAGTTCTTC

D: -
J: TRBJ2-3
size: -
V: TRBV5-1
CDR3: CASSLANQWTDTQYF
DNA: TGCGCCAGCAGCTTGGCCAATCAGTGGACAGATACGCAGTATTTT

D: -
J: TRBJ1-1
size: -
V: TRBV5-1
CDR3: CASSLAGRGNTEAFF
DNA: TGCGCCAGCAGCTTGGCAGGGCGGGGGAACACTGAAGCTTTCTTT